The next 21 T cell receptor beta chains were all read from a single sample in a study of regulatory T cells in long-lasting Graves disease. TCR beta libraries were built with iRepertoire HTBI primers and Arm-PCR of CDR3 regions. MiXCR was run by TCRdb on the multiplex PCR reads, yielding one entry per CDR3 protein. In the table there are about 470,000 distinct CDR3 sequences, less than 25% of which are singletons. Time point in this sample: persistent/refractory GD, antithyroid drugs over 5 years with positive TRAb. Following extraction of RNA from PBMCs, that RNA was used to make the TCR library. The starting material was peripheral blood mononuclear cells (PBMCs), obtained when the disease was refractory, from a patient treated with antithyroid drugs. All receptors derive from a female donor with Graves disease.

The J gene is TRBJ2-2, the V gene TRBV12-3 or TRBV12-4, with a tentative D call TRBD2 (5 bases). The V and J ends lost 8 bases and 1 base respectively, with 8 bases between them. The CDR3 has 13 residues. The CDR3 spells CASGGGNTGELFF. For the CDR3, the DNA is TGTGCCAGCGGAGGAGGGAACACCGGGGAGCTGTTTTTT.

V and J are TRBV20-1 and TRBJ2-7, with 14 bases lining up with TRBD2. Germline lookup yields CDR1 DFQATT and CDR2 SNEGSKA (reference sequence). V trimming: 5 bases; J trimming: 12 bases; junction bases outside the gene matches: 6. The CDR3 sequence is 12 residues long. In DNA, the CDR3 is TGCAGTGCTCCTTGGACTAGCGGGAGGCCGTACTTC. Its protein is CSAPWTSGRPYF.

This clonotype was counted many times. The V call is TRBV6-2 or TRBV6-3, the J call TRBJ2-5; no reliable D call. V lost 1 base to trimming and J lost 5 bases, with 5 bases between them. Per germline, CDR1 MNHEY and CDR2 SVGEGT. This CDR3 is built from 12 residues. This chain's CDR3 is CASSYFVETQYF. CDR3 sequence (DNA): TGTGCCAGCAGTTACTTCGTGGAGACCCAGTACTTC.

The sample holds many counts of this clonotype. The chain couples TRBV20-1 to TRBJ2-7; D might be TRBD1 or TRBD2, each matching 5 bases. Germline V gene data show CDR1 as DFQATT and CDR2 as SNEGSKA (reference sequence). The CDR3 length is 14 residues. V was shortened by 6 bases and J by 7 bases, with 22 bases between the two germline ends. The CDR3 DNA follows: TGCAGTGCCCGTGGGACCAGCGACTCTTCTGAGCAGTACTTC. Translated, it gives CSARGTSDSSEQYF.

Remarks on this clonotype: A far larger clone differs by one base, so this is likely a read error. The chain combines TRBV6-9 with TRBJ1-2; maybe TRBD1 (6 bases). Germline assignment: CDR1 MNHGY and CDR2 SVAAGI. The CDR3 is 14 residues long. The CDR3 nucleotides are TGTGCCAGCAGTTCACAGGGTCCCGACTATGGCTACCCCTTC. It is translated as CASSSQGPDYGYPF.

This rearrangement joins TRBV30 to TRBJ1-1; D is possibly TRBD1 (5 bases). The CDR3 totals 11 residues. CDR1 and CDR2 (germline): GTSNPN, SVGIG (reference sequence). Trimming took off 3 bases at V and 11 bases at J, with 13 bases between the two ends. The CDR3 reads CAWSSLGGAFF. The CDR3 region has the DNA TGTGCCTGGAGCTCCCTGGGGGGGGCTTTCTTT.

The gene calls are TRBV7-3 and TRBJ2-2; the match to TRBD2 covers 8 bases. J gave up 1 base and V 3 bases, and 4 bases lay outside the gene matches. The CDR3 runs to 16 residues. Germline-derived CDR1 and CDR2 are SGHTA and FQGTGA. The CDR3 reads CASSFLAGLNTGELFF. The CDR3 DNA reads TGTGCCAGCAGCTTCTTAGCGGGACTGAACACCGGGGAGCTGTTTTTT.

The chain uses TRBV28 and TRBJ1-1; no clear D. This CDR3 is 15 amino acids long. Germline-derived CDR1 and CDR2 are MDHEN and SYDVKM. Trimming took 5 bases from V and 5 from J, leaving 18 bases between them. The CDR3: CASSQLSIRNTEAFF. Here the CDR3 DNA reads TGTGCCAGCAGTCAACTTAGTATCAGGAATACTGAAGCTTTCTTT. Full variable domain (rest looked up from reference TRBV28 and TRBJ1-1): DVKVTQSSRYLVKRTGEKVFLECVQDMDHENMFWYRQDPGLGLRLIYFSYDVKMKEKGDIPEGYSVSREKKERFSLILESASTNQTSMYLCASSQLSIRNTEAFFGQGTRLTVV.

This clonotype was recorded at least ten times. The CDR3, as DNA: TGTGCCAGCAGTCCAACCAAACCCCTCCACTTT. This gives the protein CASSPTKPLHF. V and J are TRBV27 and TRBJ1-6, with D unclear. Trimming shortened V by 5 bases and J by 12 bases, and 8 bases separated the two germline ends. This CDR3 comprises 11 residues. Germline CDR1 MNHEY, CDR2 SMNVEV (reference sequence).

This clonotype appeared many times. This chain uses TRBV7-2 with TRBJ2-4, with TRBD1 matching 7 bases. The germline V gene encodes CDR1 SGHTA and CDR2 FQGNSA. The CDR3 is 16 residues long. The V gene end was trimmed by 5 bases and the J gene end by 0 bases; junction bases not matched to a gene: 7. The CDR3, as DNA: TGTGCCAGCAGCCCACTCTGGACAGGAGCCAAAAACATTCAGTACTTC. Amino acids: CASSPLWTGAKNIQYF.

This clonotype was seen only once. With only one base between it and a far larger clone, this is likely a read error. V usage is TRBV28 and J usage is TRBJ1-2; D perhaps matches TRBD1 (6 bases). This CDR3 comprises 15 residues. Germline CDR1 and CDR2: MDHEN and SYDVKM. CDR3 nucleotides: TGTGCCGGCAGGGGTGCCTCTTGGGGTACCTATGGCTACACCTTC. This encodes CAGRGASWGTYGYTF.

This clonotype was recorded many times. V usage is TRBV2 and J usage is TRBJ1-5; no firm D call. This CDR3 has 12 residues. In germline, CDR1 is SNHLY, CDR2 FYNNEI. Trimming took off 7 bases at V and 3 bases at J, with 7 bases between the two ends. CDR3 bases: TGTGCCAGCACGGCGGACAATCAGCCCCAGCATTTT. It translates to CASTADNQPQHF.

Here the CDR3 reads CASSLLGPAGLYEQYF. The DNA of the CDR3 is TGTGCCAGCAGCTTACTAGGTCCAGCGGGGTTGTACGAGCAGTACTTC. The genes are TRBV7-3 and TRBJ2-7; 7 bases align to TRBD2. The germline gives CDR1 SGHTA, CDR2 FQGTGA. CDR3 size: 16 residues. With V trimmed by 2 bases and J by 4 bases, 11 bases remained unmatched.

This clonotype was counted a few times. The DNA for the CDR3 is TGTGCCAGCAGCGAGGGACAGGGGAATGAAAAACTGTTTTTT. Amino acids: CASSEGQGNEKLFF. This chain connects TRBV9 to TRBJ1-4; 10 positions match TRBD1. Germline CDR1 and CDR2: SGDLS and YYNGEE. This CDR3 spans 14 amino acids. V lost 3 bases, J lost 5 bases, and 1 base stayed unmatched.

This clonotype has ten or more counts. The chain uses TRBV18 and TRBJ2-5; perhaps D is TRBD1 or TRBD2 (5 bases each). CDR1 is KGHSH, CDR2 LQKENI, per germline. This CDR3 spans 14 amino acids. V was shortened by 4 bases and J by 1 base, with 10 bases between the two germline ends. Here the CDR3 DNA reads TGTGCCAGCTCACGTCCCGGGGCCCAAGAGACCCAGTACTTC. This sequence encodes CASSRPGAQETQYF. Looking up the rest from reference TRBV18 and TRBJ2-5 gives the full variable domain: NAGVMQNPRHLVRRRGQEARLRCSPMKGHSHVYWYRQLPEEGLKFMVYLQKENIIDESGMPKERFSAEFPKEGPSILRIQQVVRGDSAAYFCASSRPGAQETQYFGPGTRLLVL.

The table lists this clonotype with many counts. The CDR3 loop reads CASTSVGVHGYTF. In DNA, the CDR3 is TGTGCCAGCACTAGCGTAGGGGTTCATGGCTACACCTTC. This chain uses TRBV28 with TRBJ1-2; maybe TRBD1 (5 bases). Germline V gene data show CDR1 as MDHEN and CDR2 as SYDVKM. This CDR3 comprises 13 residues. With 7 bases removed from V and 6 bases from J, the gap between germline ends came to 15 bases.

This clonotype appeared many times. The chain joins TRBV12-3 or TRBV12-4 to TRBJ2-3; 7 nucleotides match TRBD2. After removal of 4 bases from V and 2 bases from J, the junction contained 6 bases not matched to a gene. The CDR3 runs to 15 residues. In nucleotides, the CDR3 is TGTGCCAGCAGTTATCAAGCGGGGATCACAGATACGCAGTATTTT. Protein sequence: CASSYQAGITDTQYF.

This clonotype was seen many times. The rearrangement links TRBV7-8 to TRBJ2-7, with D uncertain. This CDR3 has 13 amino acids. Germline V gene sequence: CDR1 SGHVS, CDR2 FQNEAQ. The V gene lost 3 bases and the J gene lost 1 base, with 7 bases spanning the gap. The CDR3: CASSFPQSYEQYF. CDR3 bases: TGTGCCAGCAGCTTTCCACAGTCCTACGAGCAGTACTTC.

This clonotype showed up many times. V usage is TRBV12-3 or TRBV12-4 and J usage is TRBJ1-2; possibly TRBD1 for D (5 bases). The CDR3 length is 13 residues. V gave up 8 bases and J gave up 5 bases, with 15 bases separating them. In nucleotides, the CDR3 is TGTGCCAGCTTGGACAAGTCCTTTTATGGCTACACCTTC. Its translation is CASLDKSFYGYTF.

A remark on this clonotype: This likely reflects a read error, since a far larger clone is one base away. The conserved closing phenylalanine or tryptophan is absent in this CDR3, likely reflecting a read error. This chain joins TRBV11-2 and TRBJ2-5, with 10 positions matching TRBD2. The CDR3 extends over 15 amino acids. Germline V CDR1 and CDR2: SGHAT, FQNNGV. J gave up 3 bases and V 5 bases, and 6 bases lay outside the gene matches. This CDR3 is CASSISGLAKETQYS. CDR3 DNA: TGTGCCAGCAGCATATCGGGACTAGCGAAAGAGACCCAGTACTCC.

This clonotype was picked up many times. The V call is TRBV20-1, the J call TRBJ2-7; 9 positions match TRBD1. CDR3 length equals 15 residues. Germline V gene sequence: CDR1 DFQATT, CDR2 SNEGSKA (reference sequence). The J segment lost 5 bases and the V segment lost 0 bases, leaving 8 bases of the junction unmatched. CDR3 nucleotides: TGCAGTGCTAGAGATCGGGGACAGGGTTGGCACGAGCAGTACTTC. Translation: CSARDRGQGWHEQYF.